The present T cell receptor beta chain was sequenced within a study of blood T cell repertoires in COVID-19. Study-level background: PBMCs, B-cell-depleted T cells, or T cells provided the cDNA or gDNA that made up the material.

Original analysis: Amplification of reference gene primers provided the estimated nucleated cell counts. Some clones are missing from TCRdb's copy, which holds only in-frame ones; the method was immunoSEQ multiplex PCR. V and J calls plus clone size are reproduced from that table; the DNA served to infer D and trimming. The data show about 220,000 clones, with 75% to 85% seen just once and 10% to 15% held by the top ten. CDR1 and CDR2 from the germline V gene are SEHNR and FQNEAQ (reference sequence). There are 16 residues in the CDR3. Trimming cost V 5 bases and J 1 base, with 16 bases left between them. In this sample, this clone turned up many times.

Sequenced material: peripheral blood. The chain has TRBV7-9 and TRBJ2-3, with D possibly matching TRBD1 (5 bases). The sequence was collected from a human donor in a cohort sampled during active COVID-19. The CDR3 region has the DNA TGTGCCAGCAGCCCCGCCTCCAGGGAAGGCACAGATACGCAGTATTTT. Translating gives CASSPASREGTDTQYF.